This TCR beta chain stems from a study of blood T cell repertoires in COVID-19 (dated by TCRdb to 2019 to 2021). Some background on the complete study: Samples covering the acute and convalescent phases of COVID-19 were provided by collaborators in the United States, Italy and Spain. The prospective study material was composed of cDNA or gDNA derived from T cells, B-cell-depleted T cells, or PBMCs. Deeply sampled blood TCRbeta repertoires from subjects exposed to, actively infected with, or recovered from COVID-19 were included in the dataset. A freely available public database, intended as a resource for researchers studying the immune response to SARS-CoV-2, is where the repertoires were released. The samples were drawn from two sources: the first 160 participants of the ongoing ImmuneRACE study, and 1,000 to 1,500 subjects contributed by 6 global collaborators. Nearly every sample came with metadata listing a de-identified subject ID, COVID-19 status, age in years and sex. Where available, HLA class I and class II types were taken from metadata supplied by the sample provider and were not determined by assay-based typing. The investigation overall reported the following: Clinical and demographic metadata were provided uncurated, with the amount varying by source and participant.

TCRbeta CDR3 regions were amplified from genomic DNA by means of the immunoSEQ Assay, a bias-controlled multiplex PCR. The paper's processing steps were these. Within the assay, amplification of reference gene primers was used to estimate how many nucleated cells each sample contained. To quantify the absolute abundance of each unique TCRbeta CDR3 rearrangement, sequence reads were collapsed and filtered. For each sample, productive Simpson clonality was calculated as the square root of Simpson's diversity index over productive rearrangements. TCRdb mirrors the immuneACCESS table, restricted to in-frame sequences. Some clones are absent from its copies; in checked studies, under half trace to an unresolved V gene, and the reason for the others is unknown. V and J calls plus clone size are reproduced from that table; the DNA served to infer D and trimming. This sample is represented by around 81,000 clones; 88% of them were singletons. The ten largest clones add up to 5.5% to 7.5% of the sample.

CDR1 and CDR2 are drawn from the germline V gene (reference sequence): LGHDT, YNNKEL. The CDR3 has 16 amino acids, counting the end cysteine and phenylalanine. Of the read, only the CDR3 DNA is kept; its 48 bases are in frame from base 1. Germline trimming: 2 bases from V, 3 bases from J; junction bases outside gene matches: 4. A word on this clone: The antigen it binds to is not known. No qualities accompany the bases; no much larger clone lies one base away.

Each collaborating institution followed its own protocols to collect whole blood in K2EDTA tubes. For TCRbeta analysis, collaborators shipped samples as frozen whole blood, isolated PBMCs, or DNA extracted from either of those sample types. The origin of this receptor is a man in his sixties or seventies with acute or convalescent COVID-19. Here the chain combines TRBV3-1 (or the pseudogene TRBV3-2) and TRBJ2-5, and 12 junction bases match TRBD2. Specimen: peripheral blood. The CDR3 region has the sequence CASSQTSGGSEETQYF. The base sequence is TGTGCCAGCAGCCAAACTAGCGGGGGGTCAGAAGAGACCCAGTACTTC.